This T cell receptor beta chain comes out of a study of blood T cell repertoires in COVID-19. Germline V gene sequence: CDR1 SGHNT, CDR2 YYREEE (reference sequence). The CDR3 covers 17 residues. V gave up 2 bases and J gave up 1 base; unmatched junction bases: 8. Under the authors' procedure: Estimates of nucleated cell counts were drawn from the amplification of reference gene primers. TCRdb's table, derived via immunoSEQ multiplex PCR, lists solely in-frame clones and lacks some. D and trimming come from the DNA, and the V and J calls and clone size come from that table. This sample has about 78,000 clones, with over 75% found just once.

The chain couples TRBV5-4 to TRBJ2-5; 10 nucleotides match TRBD1. The sequencing sample was made of peripheral blood. This TCR came from a human donor in a cohort sampled during active COVID-19. The CDR3 DNA reads as TGTGCCAGCAGCTTTGCCCCCGGACAGGGGGTCCAAGAGACCCAGTACTTC. It is translated as CASSFAPGQGVQETQYF.